Shown below are 21 T cell receptor beta chains from a single sample sequenced in a study of T cell responses to AZD1222 COVID-19 vaccine. Sequencing was performed with immunoSEQ multiplex PCR; in TCRdb, only in-frame clones are kept and a portion is missing. The table lists roughly 80,000 clones, 70% to 90% of them singletons. The specimen was peripheral blood, collected on day 0 of AZD1222 vaccination. These receptors came from an adult in good health.

The rearrangement uses TRBV5-1 and TRBJ1-2; 9 bases match TRBD1. Germline-derived CDR1 and CDR2 are SGHRS and YFSETQ. Germline trimming cut 4 bases from V and 4 bases from J; bases unmatched to any gene: 11. The CDR3 is 16 amino acids. In DNA form, the CDR3 reads TGCGCCAGCAGCGGAAGTCGGGACAGGGATCGCTATGGCTACACCTTC. This gives the protein CASSGSRDRDRYGYTF.

The gene calls are TRBV12-3 or TRBV12-4 and TRBJ2-2; 7 bases line up with TRBD1. This CDR3 is 11 amino acids long. The J segment lost 13 bases and the V segment lost 5 bases, leaving 4 bases of the junction unmatched. The CDR3 sequence is CASSQQGLLFF. The DNA of the CDR3 is TGTGCCAGCAGTCAACAGGGGTTGCTGTTTTTT.

V usage is TRBV4-1 and J usage is TRBJ1-2; 12 bases match TRBD1. The ends lost 4 bases at V and 6 bases at J; junction bases unmatched: 6. The CDR3 runs to 15 residues. The germline V gene has CDR1 MGHRA and CDR2 YSYEKL. The CDR3 here is CASSPQGTGGHGYTF. The DNA for the CDR3 is TGCGCCAGCAGCCCCCAAGGGACAGGGGGCCATGGCTACACCTTC.

This chain joins TRBV11-2 and TRBJ1-1; D perhaps matches TRBD1 (5 bases). This CDR3 is built from 14 residues. Trimming shortened V by 5 bases and J by 2 bases, and 12 bases separated the two germline ends. The germline gives CDR1 SGHAT, CDR2 FQNNGV. Written as DNA, the CDR3 is TGTGCCAGCAGCAAACCGGGACTAAACACTGAAGCTTTCTTT. This sequence encodes CASSKPGLNTEAFF.

The chain links TRBV4-1 to TRBJ2-2; D unclear. The germline V and J ends were trimmed by 5 bases and 3 bases, with 4 bases remaining between them. This CDR3 region has 12 residues. Germline CDR1 MGHRA, CDR2 YSYEKL. The CDR3 DNA reads TGCGCCAGCAGCTCACACACCGGGGAGCTGTTTTTT. Translation gives CASSSHTGELFF.

The chain links TRBV5-6 to TRBJ2-5; no clear D gene. V lost 0 bases, J lost 1 base, and 7 bases lay in between. Per the germline V gene, CDR1 is SGHDT and CDR2 is YYEEEE. This CDR3 contains 14 residues. The CDR3 bases are TGTGCCAGCAGCTTGGTTCAGGCCCAAGAGACCCAGTACTTC. Its translation is CASSLVQAQETQYF. The whole variable domain, filled in from reference TRBV5-6 and TRBJ2-5, reads DAGVTQSPTHLIKTRGQQVTLRCSPKSGHDTVSWYQQALGQGPQFIFQYYEEEERQRGNFPDRFSGHQFPNYSSELNVNALLLGDSALYLCASSLVQAQETQYFGPGTRLLVL.

V and J are TRBV7-3 and TRBJ1-1; D remains unclear. Trimming shortened V by 0 bases and J by 8 bases, and 10 bases separated the two germline ends. The length of the CDR3 is 13 residues. Germline V gene sequence: CDR1 SGHTA, CDR2 FQGTGA. CDR3 residues: CASSLTGKTEAFF. The DNA of the CDR3 is TGTGCCAGCAGCTTAACGGGGAAGACAGAAGCTTTCTTT.

This clone was detected a few times. This chain connects TRBV2 to TRBJ2-2, with 9 bases matching TRBD1. Germline V lookup: CDR1 SNHLY, CDR2 FYNNEI. V shed 6 bases, J shed 4 bases, and the junction held 3 bases outside the gene matches. There are 14 residues in the CDR3. CDR3 amino acids: CASSGDRVTGELFF. DNA of the CDR3: TGTGCCAGCAGCGGGGACAGGGTCACCGGGGAGCTGTTTTTT.

This clone was picked up many times. The gene calls are TRBV2 and TRBJ2-7; 8 nucleotides align to TRBD2. The CDR3 length is 12 residues. The germline gives CDR1 SNHLY, CDR2 FYNNEI. The ends lost 5 bases at V and 3 bases at J; junction bases unmatched: 0. CDR3: CASSSGGYEQYF. The CDR3 bases are TGTGCCAGCAGTAGCGGGGGCTACGAGCAGTACTTC.

V and J are TRBV27 and TRBJ1-2, with 7 bases identical to TRBD1. V dropped 5 bases and J dropped 5; count of bases not matched to a gene: 8. The CDR3 consists of 14 residues. CDR1 and CDR2 (germline): MNHEY, SMNVEV (reference sequence). The CDR3 region has the DNA TGTGCCAGCAGTCCTCCGGGACAGTTATATGGCTACACCTTC. The encoded protein is CASSPPGQLYGYTF.

This clone appeared a single time. The chain has TRBV27 and TRBJ1-6; D is perhaps TRBD1 (5 bases). The CDR3 runs to 14 residues. Per the germline V gene, CDR1 is MNHEY and CDR2 is SMNVEV (reference sequence). Trimming took 4 bases from V and 8 from J, leaving 12 bases between them. For the CDR3, the DNA is TGTGCCAGCAGTTGGGGAATAGGGGATTCACCCCTCCACTTT. Translation gives CASSWGIGDSPLHF.

The chain joins TRBV11-3 to TRBJ2-7; 9 nucleotides match TRBD1. With V trimmed by 7 bases and J by 6 bases, 10 bases remained unmatched. This CDR3 spans 14 amino acids. Germline V lookup: CDR1 SGHNT, CDR2 YENEEA. Here the CDR3 reads CASTAGQGRSEQYF. For the CDR3, the DNA is TGTGCCAGCACCGCGGGACAGGGAAGGAGCGAGCAGTACTTC.

This rearrangement joins TRBV18 to TRBJ1-4; D is ambiguous. V was trimmed by 3 bases and J by 3 bases, leaving 5 bases between them. Germline assignment: CDR1 KGHSH and CDR2 LQKENI. This CDR3 contains 13 residues. Here the CDR3 DNA reads TGTGCCAGCTCACCCTCTTCTAATGAAAAACTGTTTTTT. Amino acids: CASSPSSNEKLFF.

There are a few counts of this clone. The chain recombines TRBV10-3 with TRBJ1-5; TRBD1 might be the D (5 bases). The CDR3 is made up of 13 amino acids. Trimming pared 10 bases from V and 6 bases from J, leaving 16 bases between. Germline CDR1 is ENHRY and CDR2 is SYGVKD. The CDR3 bases are TGTGCCACGGGGGGGGGTGGTATTCAGCCCCAGCATTTT. Protein: CATGGGGIQPQHF.

The count of this clone is one. The chain carries TRBV5-6 and TRBJ1-5; 8 bases are shared with TRBD1. Losses at the gene ends were 3 bases for V and 0 bases for J; bases not matched to a gene: 8. Germline V CDR1 and CDR2: SGHDT, YYEEEE. The CDR3 is 17 amino acids. CDR3: CASSSRTGSYSNQPQHF. The DNA of the CDR3 is TGTGCCAGCAGCTCTAGGACAGGGAGCTATAGCAATCAGCCCCAGCATTTT.

The CDR3: CASSQVVPGGGYTF. In nucleotides, the CDR3 is TGTGCCAGCAGCCAAGTCGTACCAGGGGGTGGCTACACCTTC. The V and J genes are TRBV3-1 (or the pseudogene TRBV3-2) and TRBJ1-2, with 7 bases fitting TRBD1. Germline assignment: CDR1 LGHDT and CDR2 YNNKEL (reference sequence). J was trimmed by 7 bases and V by 1 base; bases with no gene match: 6. CDR3 size: 14 residues.

The chain uses TRBV19 and TRBJ1-2; no clear D. The CDR3 sequence is 14 residues long. Germline V CDR1 and CDR2: LNHDA, SQIVND (reference sequence). V lost 2 bases and J lost 0, with 7 bases in between. As DNA, the CDR3 is TGTGCCAGTAGTATAAACTCAGCTAACTATGGCTACACCTTC. The encoded protein is CASSINSANYGYTF.

The chain uses TRBV5-5 and TRBJ1-2; a possible D gene is TRBD1 (6 bases). From germline, CDR1 is SGHKS and CDR2 YYEKEE (reference sequence). The V and J ends lost 6 bases and 4 bases respectively, with 22 bases between them. This CDR3 is 16 amino acids long. CDR3 region: CASTLGGARVFYGYTF. The CDR3, as DNA: TGTGCCAGCACCCTCGGGGGGGCCAGGGTATTCTATGGCTACACCTTC.

V is TRBV7-2 and J is TRBJ1-2; tentatively, D is TRBD1 (6 bases). Between the trimmed V and J ends, which lost 0 bases and 8 bases, there was a span of 13 bases. Germline assignment: CDR1 SGHTA and CDR2 FQGNSA. The CDR3 runs to 14 residues. This CDR3 is CASSLAVQGGGYTF. CDR3 in DNA: TGTGCCAGCAGCTTAGCGGTACAGGGTGGCGGCTACACCTTC.

The CDR3, as DNA: TGTGCCAGCAGCCTCGCCGCCGGGACAGGGGGCTTTGGCTACACCTTC. The encoded protein is CASSLAAGTGGFGYTF. The chain uses TRBV14 and TRBJ1-2; 12 bases are shared with TRBD1. This CDR3 is built from 16 residues. Trimming at V came to 4 bases and at J to 7 bases, leaving 10 bases not matched to a gene. Germline loops: CDR1 SGHDN, CDR2 FVKESK. Full variable domain (remainder filled in from reference TRBV14 and TRBJ1-2): EAGVTQFPSHSVIEKGQTVTLRCDPISGHDNLYWYRRVMGKEIKFLLHFVKESKQDESGMPNNRFLAERTGGTYSTLKVQPAELEDSGVYFCASSLAAGTGGFGYTFGSGTRLTVV.

This chain joins TRBV29-1 and TRBJ1-2; the D gene is possibly TRBD1 (5 bases). With 4 bases removed from V and 4 bases from J, the gap between germline ends came to 16 bases. The CDR3 loop spans 14 amino acids. CDR1 and CDR2 from the germline V gene are SQVTM and ANQGSEA. DNA of the CDR3: TGCAGCGTTGTTAGTGATTGGGGGACCTATGGCTACACCTTC. Translation gives CSVVSDWGTYGYTF.